The 30 T cell receptor beta chains below all came from one sample that was sequenced in a study of T cell changes during pregnancy in multiple sclerosis. TCRdb's copy holds only in-frame clones and misses some; the assay was immunoSEQ multiplex PCR. The repertoire consists of 55,000 to 85,000 clones, with about 90% occurring once and the leading ten covering around 0.27%. The material was CD4+ T cells from peripheral blood mononuclear cells, obtained after pregnancy. These receptors were taken from a female donor with multiple sclerosis, enrolled in a pregnancy study.

The V call is TRBV5-4, the J call TRBJ1-4; D uncertain. The CDR3 has 16 residues. CDR1 is SGHNT, CDR2 YYREEE, per germline (reference sequence). Trimming pared 3 bases from V and 4 bases from J, leaving 16 bases between. CDR3 residues: CASSSQTFEGNEKLFF. The CDR3 region has the DNA TGTGCCAGCAGCTCCCAAACTTTTGAGGGTAATGAAAAACTGTTTTTT.

J is TRBJ2-1 and V is TRBV5-1, with 7 bases identical to TRBD1. Germline lookup yields CDR1 SGHRS and CDR2 YFSETQ. V was clipped by 0 bases and J by 10 bases; unmatched bases: 4. The CDR3 sequence is 13 residues long. Written as DNA, the CDR3 is TGCGCCAGCAGCTTGGAGGGGGCTCAAGAGCAGTTCTTC. This translates into CASSLEGAQEQFF.

This chain connects TRBV7-3 to TRBJ1-5, with 9 bases lining up with TRBD1. CDR3 length: 15 amino acids. The ends lost 4 bases at V and 0 bases at J; junction bases unmatched: 1. Germline V lookup: CDR1 SGHTA, CDR2 FQGTGA. The DNA of the CDR3 is TGTGCCAGCAGCTGGACAGGGGTTAGCAATCAGCCCCAGCATTTT. It specifies CASSWTGVSNQPQHF.

This chain connects TRBV7-9 to TRBJ2-1; no clear D. Between the trimmed V and J ends, which lost 1 base and 0 bases, there was a span of 10 bases. Germline V lookup: CDR1 SEHNR, CDR2 FQNEAQ (reference sequence). The CDR3 extends over 16 amino acids. The CDR3 loop reads CASSLGSRYSYNEQFF. The CDR3 DNA follows: TGTGCCAGCAGCTTAGGATCTAGATACTCCTACAATGAGCAGTTCTTC.

This chain uses TRBV10-1 with TRBJ2-7, with 7 nucleotides matching TRBD1. The CDR3 covers 13 residues. CDR1 and CDR2 (germline): WNHNN, SYGVQD (reference sequence). Trimming removed 8 bases from V and 1 base from J; junction bases left unmatched: 5. CDR3 region: CASLGTASYEQYF. As DNA, the CDR3 is TGCGCCAGCTTAGGGACAGCTTCCTACGAGCAGTACTTC.

The J gene is TRBJ1-1, the V gene TRBV6-1, with TRBD1 matching over 7 bases. The J segment lost 4 bases and the V segment lost 1 base, leaving 12 bases of the junction unmatched. Germline CDR1 reads MNHNS; CDR2 reads SASEGT. The CDR3 is 17 residues long. The CDR3 DNA sequence: TGTGCCAGCAGTGAAGGACAGGGAAGGCGTCGTGTCACTGAAGCTTTCTTT. It encodes CASSEGQGRRRVTEAFF.

The J gene is TRBJ2-5, the V gene TRBV18; 7 bases map to TRBD2. Germline V CDR1 and CDR2: KGHSH, LQKENI. Trimming took 3 bases from V and 11 from J; bases not matched to a gene: 9. The CDR3 is made up of 13 amino acids. The CDR3 DNA reads TGTGCCAGCTCACCCAATAAAGACGGGAGGCAGTACTTC. Residues: CASSPNKDGRQYF.

This clone was counted once. V usage is TRBV9 and J usage is TRBJ1-2; TRBD1 matches 9 bases. This CDR3 contains 16 residues. Germline trimming cut 1 base from V and 4 bases from J; bases unmatched to any gene: 8. The germline V gene has CDR1 SGDLS and CDR2 YYNGEE. The CDR3 reads CASSVFDRGGPYGYTF. In nucleotides, the CDR3 is TGTGCCAGCAGCGTATTTGACAGGGGGGGGCCCTATGGCTACACCTTC.

V gene TRBV28 combines with J gene TRBJ1-2; unclear D gene. V shed 10 bases and J shed 6 bases, with 12 bases lying between them. CDR3 size: 11 residues. Germline V gene sequence: CDR1 MDHEN, CDR2 SYDVKM. DNA for the CDR3: TGTGCCATACGGAACGGGAATGGCTACACCTTC. Translated: CAIRNGNGYTF.

The chain combines TRBV10-3 with TRBJ1-4; a possible D gene is TRBD1 (6 bases). Trimming shortened V by 3 bases and J by 5 bases, and 13 bases separated the two germline ends. This CDR3 comprises 15 residues. Germline lookup yields CDR1 ENHRY and CDR2 SYGVKD. CDR3 amino acids: CAISDQGRVNEKLFF. CDR3 nucleotides: TGTGCCATCAGTGATCAGGGGCGGGTAAATGAAAAACTGTTTTTT.

This sequence joins TRBV6-1 and TRBJ1-4, with 7 bases matching TRBD1. Per germline, CDR1 MNHNS and CDR2 SASEGT. The CDR3 covers 15 residues. Losses at the gene ends were 4 bases for V and 8 bases for J; bases not matched to a gene: 10. The DNA of the CDR3 is TGTGCCAGCAGTGGAAACAGGGGCGAGGGGGAAAAACTGTTTTTT. Translation gives CASSGNRGEGEKLFF.

The chain links TRBV19 to TRBJ1-4; 7 bases are shared with TRBD1. Germline loops: CDR1 LNHDA, CDR2 SQIVND (reference sequence). The CDR3 is 14 residues long. V trimming: 8 bases; J trimming: 5 bases; junction bases outside the gene matches: 8. The chain's CDR3 is CASSWGTDNEKLFF. The CDR3 DNA is TGTGCCAGTTCGTGGGGGACAGACAATGAAAAACTGTTTTTT.

The chain combines TRBV18 with TRBJ1-1; D ambiguous. V was shortened by 2 bases and J by 4 bases, with 11 bases between the two germline ends. The CDR3 is made up of 14 amino acids. Per germline, CDR1 KGHSH and CDR2 LQKENI. For the CDR3, the DNA is TGTGCCAGCTCACCAAGCGGCGGATCCACTGAAGCTTTCTTT. Protein: CASSPSGGSTEAFF.

This sequence joins TRBV27 and TRBJ2-3; 15 bases match TRBD2. V trimming: 8 bases; J trimming: 6 bases; junction bases outside the gene matches: 6. Germline loops: CDR1 MNHEY, CDR2 SMNVEV (reference sequence). The CDR3 consists of 15 residues. The CDR3 region is CASGGTSGRWDTQYF. CDR3 in DNA: TGTGCCAGCGGCGGGACTAGCGGGAGGTGGGATACGCAGTATTTT.

J is TRBJ2-3 and V is TRBV5-6, with D tentatively TRBD2 (5 bases). The CDR3 extends over 12 amino acids. Germline values: CDR1 SGHDT, CDR2 YYEEEE. Trimming took 4 bases from V and 4 from J, leaving 7 bases between them. CDR3 region: CASSPSPDTQYF. The CDR3 region has the DNA TGTGCCAGCAGCCCTAGCCCAGATACGCAGTATTTT.

The chain carries TRBV2 and TRBJ2-1, with 7 nucleotides matching TRBD1. This CDR3 region has 13 residues. After removal of 6 bases from V and 6 bases from J, the junction contained 5 bases not matched to a gene. Looked up from germline, CDR1 is SNHLY and CDR2 is FYNNEI. CDR3 in amino acids: CASRDKGANEQFF. The DNA of the CDR3 is TGTGCCAGCAGGGATAAGGGGGCCAATGAGCAGTTCTTC.

The rearrangement joins TRBV11-2 to TRBJ2-7; no clear D. The CDR3 is 15 amino acids. The ends were cut back, 0 bases at V and 0 bases at J, with 9 bases in the middle. Germline CDR1 and CDR2: SGHAT and FQNNGV. The chain's CDR3 is CASSLDLQSSYEQYF. The CDR3 DNA is TGTGCCAGCAGCTTAGACCTACAGAGCTCCTACGAGCAGTACTTC.

V is TRBV7-2 and J is TRBJ1-5; 9 bases line up with TRBD1. The CDR3 covers 15 residues. Losses at the gene ends were 5 bases for V and 3 bases for J; bases not matched to a gene: 5. CDR1 and CDR2 from the germline V gene are SGHTA and FQGNSA. The CDR3 DNA reads TGTGCCAGCAGCCCCTGGGACAGGGTCAATCAGCCCCAGCATTTT. This codes for CASSPWDRVNQPQHF.

The chain joins TRBV5-1 to TRBJ2-2, with a tentative D call TRBD1 (6 bases). The CDR3 spans 16 residues. Germline-derived CDR1 and CDR2 are SGHRS and YFSETQ. V gave up 4 bases and J gave up 1 base, with 14 bases separating them. CDR3 DNA: TGCGCCAGCAGCACTGGGAAAGGGGGGAACACCGGGGAGCTGTTTTTT. This codes for CASSTGKGGNTGELFF.

This chain connects TRBV5-6 to TRBJ1-5, with 7 bases fitting TRBD1. J gave up 4 bases and V 1 base, and 5 bases lay outside the gene matches. The germline V gene has CDR1 SGHDT and CDR2 YYEEEE. The CDR3 has 15 residues. The CDR3 reads CASSLKAGGNQPQHF. In DNA, the CDR3 is TGTGCCAGCAGCTTGAAGGCAGGGGGGAATCAGCCCCAGCATTTT.

V usage is TRBV5-6 and J usage is TRBJ2-7; 8 positions agree with TRBD1. V was clipped by 1 base and J by 2 bases; unmatched bases: 8. This CDR3 is 16 amino acids long. Germline V gives CDR1 SGHDT, CDR2 YYEEEE. CDR3 sequence: CASSLLGATGAYEQYF. CDR3 coding DNA: TGTGCCAGCAGCTTGTTGGGGGCGACAGGGGCCTACGAGCAGTACTTC. The full variable domain, completed using reference TRBV5-6 and TRBJ2-7, is DAGVTQSPTHLIKTRGQQVTLRCSPKSGHDTVSWYQQALGQGPQFIFQYYEEEERQRGNFPDRFSGHQFPNYSSELNVNALLLGDSALYLCASSLLGATGAYEQYFGPGTRLTVT.

As DNA, the CDR3 is TGTGCCAGCAGCCGACGGGAGTGGGGAGAGACCCAGTACTTC. Amino acids: CASSRREWGETQYF. The gene calls are TRBV7-7 and TRBJ2-5; maybe TRBD2 (6 bases). The CDR3 spans 14 residues. The V end lost 5 bases, the J end lost 4 bases, and 14 bases lay between the germline ends. Germline CDR1 reads SSHAT; CDR2 reads FNYEAQ (reference sequence).

As regards this clone: Other DNA sequences within the sample encode an identical CDR3. The genes are TRBV6-1 and TRBJ1-1, with D possibly being TRBD1 (6 bases). Trimming stripped 5 bases from V and 1 base from J, with 8 bases between. The CDR3 runs to 13 residues. Looked up from germline, CDR1 is MNHNS and CDR2 is SASEGT. CDR3 residues: CASSPTGNTEAFF. The CDR3 DNA reads as TGTGCCAGCAGTCCGACAGGGAACACTGAAGCTTTCTTT.

The gene calls are TRBV21-1 and TRBJ2-2; the table's D call, TRBD2, has no DNA check behind it. TRBV21-1 is shown as a pseudogene. The CDR3 covers 20 residues. The CDR3 region is CASSKARTSGSYIPIGELFF. The CDR3 DNA sequence: TGTGCCAGCAGCAAAGCTCGGACTAGCGGGAGCTATATCCCCATCGGGGAGCTGTTTTTT.

The chain joins TRBV7-3 to TRBJ2-2; 11 bases map to TRBD1. Germline CDR1 is SGHTA and CDR2 is FQGTGA. The CDR3 covers 17 residues. V lost 4 bases, J lost 4 bases, and 8 bases stayed unmatched. CDR3 nucleotides: TGTGCCAGCAGCTCAAGGGTCGGGACAGGGGGCACCGGGGAGCTGTTTTTT. It yields the protein CASSSRVGTGGTGELFF.

This clone was counted once. The rearrangement joins TRBV5-8 to TRBJ1-5; 10 bases align to TRBD1. J gave up 3 bases and V 5 bases, and 5 bases lay outside the gene matches. The germline gives CDR1 SGHTS, CDR2 YDEGEE. This CDR3 comprises 15 residues. The CDR3 DNA sequence: TGTGCCAGCAGTTCTAGACAGGGGGCCAATCAGCCCCAGCATTTT. Amino acids: CASSSRQGANQPQHF.

The chain links TRBV29-1 to TRBJ1-2, with D possibly matching TRBD1 (5 bases). V was cut by 1 base and J by 8 bases, with 17 bases left in between. CDR1 is SQVTM, CDR2 ANQGSEA, per germline. This CDR3 has 14 amino acids. The CDR3 nucleotides read TGCAGCGTTGAAGCCGCAGGGTCGCAATGGGGCTACACCTTC. Translating gives CSVEAAGSQWGYTF.

J is TRBJ1-1 and V is TRBV27, with D uncertain. There are 14 residues in the CDR3. From germline, CDR1 is MNHEY and CDR2 SMNVEV (reference sequence). V was trimmed by 6 bases and J by 1 base, leaving 12 bases between them. The CDR3 DNA follows: TGTGCCAGCAGACTCAACGGGGAGAACACTGAAGCTTTCTTT. Residues: CASRLNGENTEAFF.

This rearrangement joins TRBV7-2 to TRBJ1-1, with D unresolved. V lost 4 bases to trimming and J lost 4 bases, with 4 bases between them. This CDR3 comprises 11 residues. CDR1 and CDR2 from the germline V gene are SGHTA and FQGNSA. In nucleotides, the CDR3 is TGTGCCAGCAGCTACTCCACTGAAGCTTTCTTT. The encoded protein is CASSYSTEAFF.

In regard to this clone: The sample contains more than one DNA sequence encoding this CDR3. The chain carries TRBV5-1 and TRBJ2-2; TRBD1 aligns across 8 bases. Losses at the gene ends were 8 bases for V and 6 bases for J; bases not matched to a gene: 9. The CDR3 length is 14 residues. CDR1 and CDR2 (germline): SGHRS, YFSETQ. The CDR3 bases are TGCGCCAGTAGCCACGGACAGGGCGCCGGGGAGCTGTTTTTT. Its protein is CASSHGQGAGELFF.